A selection of T cell receptor beta chains follows, all from one sample in a study of T cells in Graves' hyperthyroidism and ophthalmopathy. Each CDR3 protein gets one entry after TCRdb re-called the multiplex PCR reads with MiXCR. The sample yields 350,000 to 400,000 distinct CDR3 sequences, under 20% seen once. Sequencing was performed on blood. The receptors derive from a young woman with Graves' hyperthyroidism. CDR3s include the opening cysteine and the closing phenylalanine or tryptophan. Fields, in order: CDR3 length, clone size, V gene, J gene, D gene, CDR3 DNA, CDR3 protein. A D gene is named only where the DNA matches it firmly. The size field is filled for only some rows; it gives once, few, many or a size class.

length: 13; size: many; V: TRBV6-1; J: TRBJ2-5; D: -; DNA: TGTGCCAGCTTAGGGACACTGGGAGAGACCCAGTACTTC; CDR3: CASLGTLGETQYF
length: 13; size: many; V: TRBV29-1; J: TRBJ1-1; D: -; DNA: TGCAGCGCTCGCCGGCAGACGAACACTGAAGCTTTCTTT; CDR3: CSARRQTNTEAFF
length: 12; size: many; V: TRBV20-1; J: TRBJ1-2; D: -; DNA: TGCAGTGCCCCGTTGGGAGCCTATGGCTACACCTTC; CDR3: CSAPLGAYGYTF
length: 14; size: many; V: TRBV7-2; J: TRBJ1-2; D: -; DNA: TGTGCCAGCAGCTTAAATTCAGAAAACTATGGCTACACCTTC; CDR3: CASSLNSENYGYTF
length: 13; size: many; V: TRBV24-1; J: TRBJ2-2; D: -; DNA: TGTGCCGTAGGGGGCGGGGACACCGGGGAGCTGTTTTTT; CDR3: CAVGGGDTGELFF
length: 14; size: many; V: TRBV30; J: TRBJ1-2; D: TRBD1; DNA: TGTGCCTGGAAACCGCGACCCAGGGGGTATGGCTACACCTTC; CDR3: CAWKPRPRGYGYTF
length: 14; size: many; V: TRBV7-2; J: TRBJ1-2; D: -; DNA: TGTGCCAGCAGCTTAGTTCAGGGAGGTTATGGCTACACCTTC; CDR3: CASSLVQGGYGYTF
length: 15; size: many; V: TRBV5-1; J: TRBJ1-5; D: TRBD1; DNA: TGCGCCAGCAGCTTGGAAGGGACAGGGGTTCAGCCCCAGCATTTT; CDR3: CASSLEGTGVQPQHF
length: 15; size: many; V: TRBV15; J: TRBJ1-1; D: TRBD1; DNA: TGTGCCACCAGCAGGGACGACAGGGGGCACGGTGAAGCTTTCTTT; CDR3: CATSRDDRGHGEAFF
length: 13; size: -; V: TRBV7-2; J: TRBJ2-5; D: -; DNA: TGTGCCAGCAGCTTATCCAGTAAAGAGACCCAGTACTTC; CDR3: CASSLSSKETQYF
length: 12; size: many; V: TRBV12-3/TRBV12-4; J: TRBJ1-5; D: -; DNA: TGTGCCAGCAGTCCAAACAATCAGCCCCAGCATTTT; CDR3: CASSPNNQPQHF
length: 13; size: -; V: TRBV20-1; J: TRBJ1-5; D: -; DNA: TGCAGTGCTAGAGATGATCGAGATCAGCCCCAGCATTTT; CDR3: CSARDDRDQPQHF
length: 12; size: many; V: TRBV7-2; J: TRBJ2-5; D: -; DNA: TGTGCCAGCAGCTTAAATCGGGAGACCCAGTACTTC; CDR3: CASSLNRETQYF
length: 15; size: -; V: TRBV11-1; J: TRBJ2-7; D: TRBD2; DNA: TGTGCCAGCAGCCAACCGGGAGGGACTGCCTACGAGCAGTACTTC; CDR3: CASSQPGGTAYEQYF
length: 14; size: many; V: TRBV2; J: TRBJ1-1; D: -; DNA: TGTGCCAGCAGTGAACGCTGGTGGACCACTGAAGCTTTCTTT; CDR3: CASSERWWTTEAFF